These 18 T cell receptor beta chains came from one sample sequenced in a study of control samples from healthy donors and cancer patients. The protocol was immunoSEQ multiplex PCR, while the TCRdb copy is restricted to in-frame clones and leaves out a portion. The data contain around 250,000 clones, roughly 82% of them seen just once; the ten biggest clones take up roughly 14%. The sample consisted of PBMCs. The receptors were sampled from an older woman with lung cancer.

The gene calls are TRBV7-3 and TRBJ2-6; no reliable D call. This CDR3 has 15 residues. Trimming removed 4 bases from V and 1 base from J, with 8 bases in between. Germline V gives CDR1 SGHTA, CDR2 FQGTGA. The CDR3 region is CASSSVGSGANVLTF. The CDR3 DNA reads as TGTGCCAGCAGCTCAGTGGGGTCTGGGGCCAACGTCCTGACTTTC.

This rearrangement joins TRBV16 to TRBJ1-1; tentative D call: TRBD1 (5 bases). Germline lookup yields CDR1 KGHSY and CDR2 FQNENV. The CDR3 has 14 amino acids. V was trimmed by 4 bases and J by 3 bases, leaving 12 bases between them. Here the CDR3 DNA reads TGTGCCAGCAGCCCTCGAAGAGGGGACACTGAAGCTTTCTTT. The encoded protein is CASSPRRGDTEAFF.

The genes are TRBV7-9 and TRBJ2-1, with D possibly TRBD1 on 7 matching bases. CDR1 and CDR2 from the germline V gene are SEHNR and FQNEAQ (reference sequence). The germline V and J ends were trimmed by 7 bases and 4 bases, with 17 bases remaining between them. This CDR3 has 15 amino acids. The CDR3 is CASTDRGTAYNEQFF. In DNA form, the CDR3 reads TGTGCCAGCACCGATCGCGGGACAGCTTACAATGAGCAGTTCTTC.

V gene TRBV2 combines with J gene TRBJ2-1; D is possibly TRBD2 (5 bases). Trimming pared 7 bases from V and 9 bases from J, leaving 19 bases between. The CDR3 totals 14 residues. CDR1 and CDR2 (germline): SNHLY, FYNNEI. CDR3 residues: CASIGSLPGGEQFF. CDR3 DNA sequence: TGTGCCAGCATAGGGAGTCTCCCGGGTGGTGAGCAGTTCTTC.

The genes are TRBV2 and TRBJ1-1, with D tentatively TRBD1 (6 bases). V was clipped by 6 bases and J by 3 bases, with 17 bases between them. Germline V gene sequence: CDR1 SNHLY, CDR2 FYNNEI. The CDR3 runs 15 residues. CDR3: CASSLKRTGYTEAFF. In DNA, the CDR3 is TGTGCCAGCAGCCTAAAGCGAACAGGGTACACTGAAGCTTTCTTT.

The rearrangement joins TRBV5-1 to TRBJ2-3, with 7 bases aligning to TRBD2. CDR1 is SGHRS, CDR2 YFSETQ, per germline. This CDR3 is 12 amino acids long. Trimming at V came to 7 bases and at J to 8 bases, leaving 7 bases not matched to a gene. The CDR3 region is CASRLGGGTQYF. CDR3 sequence (DNA): TGCGCCAGCCGCCTGGGCGGGGGTACGCAGTATTTT.

The V and J genes are TRBV5-1 and TRBJ1-5; a possible D gene is TRBD1 (6 bases). Trimming pared 4 bases from V and 2 bases from J, leaving 13 bases between. This CDR3 is 15 amino acids long. Germline-derived CDR1 and CDR2 are SGHRS and YFSETQ. The CDR3 DNA reads as TGCGCCAGCAGCGCGACCGGGGGCGGCAATCAGCCCCAGCATTTT. This gives the protein CASSATGGGNQPQHF. Drawing the rest from reference TRBV5-1 and TRBJ1-5, the complete variable domain is KAGVTQTPRYLIKTRGQQVTLSCSPISGHRSVSWYQQTPGQGLQFLFEYFSETQRNKGNFPGRFSGRQFSNSRSEMNVSTLELGDSALYLCASSATGGGNQPQHFGDGTRLSIL.

Written as DNA, the CDR3 is TGTGCCAGCAGCCCGACAGGGGATCCCTACAATGAGCAGTTCTTC. Encoded protein: CASSPTGDPYNEQFF. The chain has TRBV5-4 and TRBJ2-1; 8 bases align to TRBD1. Germline CDR1 reads SGHNT; CDR2 reads YYREEE (reference sequence). This CDR3 region has 15 residues. V shed 4 bases and J 2 bases; nucleotides not matched to a gene: 5. The whole variable domain, remainder taken from reference TRBV5-4 and TRBJ2-1, is ETGVTQSPTHLIKTRGQQVTLRCSSQSGHNTVSWYQQALGQGPQFIFQYYREEENGRGNFPPRFSGLQFPNYSSELNVNALELDDSALYLCASSPTGDPYNEQFFGPGTRLTVL.

This clone was seen only a few times. The same CDR3 is also encoded by other DNA sequences in this sample. This chain links TRBV10-3 with TRBJ2-1; D is possibly TRBD2 (5 bases). The ends were cut back, 0 bases at V and 6 bases at J, with 6 bases in the middle. The CDR3 is 13 amino acids. Germline assignment: CDR1 ENHRY and CDR2 SYGVKD. CDR3 DNA: TGTGCCATCAGTGAGTCGGACTCCAATGAGCAGTTCTTC. This encodes CAISESDSNEQFF.

V and J are TRBV27 and TRBJ2-5; D gene uncertain. Trimming removed 2 bases at V and 5 bases at J, with 9 bases between. Germline loops: CDR1 MNHEY, CDR2 SMNVEV (reference sequence). The CDR3 is made up of 13 amino acids. This CDR3 is CASSLGSWETQYF. In DNA, the CDR3 is TGTGCCAGCAGTTTAGGATCTTGGGAGACCCAGTACTTC.

The chain carries TRBV6-5 and TRBJ1-4, with 8 bases fitting TRBD1. V lost 0 bases to trimming and J lost 6 bases; unmatched junction nucleotides: 6. Per germline, CDR1 MNHEY and CDR2 SVGAGI. CDR3 size: 16 residues. The CDR3 here is CASSYSPGGVDEKLFF. Written as DNA, the CDR3 is TGTGCCAGCAGTTACTCGCCAGGGGGCGTAGATGAAAAACTGTTTTTT.

This chain joins TRBV7-8 and TRBJ2-3, with a tentative D call TRBD1 (5 bases). The CDR3 has 13 amino acids. Deletions cut 8 bases from V and 0 bases from J, with 9 bases between. Germline V gene data show CDR1 as SGHVS and CDR2 as FQNEAQ. CDR3 nucleotides: TGTGCCAGCGAAACAGGTAGCACAGATACGCAGTATTTT. Translation gives CASETGSTDTQYF.

This chain links TRBV5-1 with TRBJ2-3; D possibly corresponds to TRBD2 (6 bases). The length of the CDR3 is 13 residues. The germline V and J ends were trimmed by 7 bases and 2 bases, with 11 bases remaining between them. Germline-derived CDR1 and CDR2 are SGHRS and YFSETQ. The DNA for the CDR3 is TGCGCCAGCCGCCGCGGGGCCACAGATACGCAGTATTTT. It codes for CASRRGATDTQYF.

The chain links TRBV6-2 or TRBV6-3 to TRBJ2-4; no clear D. V was shortened by 2 bases and J by 0 bases, with 5 bases between the two germline ends. The CDR3 covers 14 residues. CDR1 and CDR2 from the germline V gene are MNHEY and SVGEGT. CDR3 amino acids: CASSYGEAKNIQYF. The CDR3 DNA reads TGTGCCAGCAGTTACGGTGAAGCCAAAAACATTCAGTACTTC.

V and J are TRBV2 and TRBJ1-1, with D hard to call. V dropped 6 bases and J dropped 1 base, with 12 bases sitting between them. This CDR3 is 14 amino acids long. Germline V gene data show CDR1 as SNHLY and CDR2 as FYNNEI. CDR3 in amino acids: CASSIRRQNTEAFF. Written as DNA, the CDR3 is TGTGCCAGCAGCATTCGGAGACAGAACACTGAAGCTTTCTTT.

V is TRBV7-9 and J is TRBJ2-7; D is perhaps TRBD2 (5 bases). The CDR3 length is 15 residues. The V end lost 2 bases, the J end lost 6 bases, and 17 bases lay between the germline ends. Germline V CDR1 and CDR2: SEHNR, FQNEAQ (reference sequence). The CDR3 protein is CASSLFPGSRGEQYF. CDR3 DNA: TGTGCCAGCAGCTTATTTCCAGGCAGCCGGGGCGAGCAGTACTTC.

This chain connects TRBV11-3 to TRBJ2-1, with 7 positions matching TRBD2. V shed 5 bases, J shed 5 bases, and the junction held 9 bases outside the gene matches. Germline V gives CDR1 SGHNT, CDR2 YENEEA. The CDR3 loop spans 15 amino acids. CDR3 loop: CASSHRRAGNNEQFF. The CDR3 coding sequence is TGTGCCAGCAGCCACCGAAGAGCGGGGAACAATGAGCAGTTCTTC.

This sequence joins TRBV28 and TRBJ2-4; D perhaps matches TRBD2 (6 bases). V lost 7 bases to trimming and J lost 9 bases, with 16 bases between them. The CDR3 runs to 13 residues. CDR1 MDHEN and CDR2 SYDVKM come from the germline V gene. CDR3 amino acids: CASTSTRRGIQYF. The CDR3 DNA reads as TGTGCCAGCACTTCCACCAGGAGGGGCATTCAGTACTTC.